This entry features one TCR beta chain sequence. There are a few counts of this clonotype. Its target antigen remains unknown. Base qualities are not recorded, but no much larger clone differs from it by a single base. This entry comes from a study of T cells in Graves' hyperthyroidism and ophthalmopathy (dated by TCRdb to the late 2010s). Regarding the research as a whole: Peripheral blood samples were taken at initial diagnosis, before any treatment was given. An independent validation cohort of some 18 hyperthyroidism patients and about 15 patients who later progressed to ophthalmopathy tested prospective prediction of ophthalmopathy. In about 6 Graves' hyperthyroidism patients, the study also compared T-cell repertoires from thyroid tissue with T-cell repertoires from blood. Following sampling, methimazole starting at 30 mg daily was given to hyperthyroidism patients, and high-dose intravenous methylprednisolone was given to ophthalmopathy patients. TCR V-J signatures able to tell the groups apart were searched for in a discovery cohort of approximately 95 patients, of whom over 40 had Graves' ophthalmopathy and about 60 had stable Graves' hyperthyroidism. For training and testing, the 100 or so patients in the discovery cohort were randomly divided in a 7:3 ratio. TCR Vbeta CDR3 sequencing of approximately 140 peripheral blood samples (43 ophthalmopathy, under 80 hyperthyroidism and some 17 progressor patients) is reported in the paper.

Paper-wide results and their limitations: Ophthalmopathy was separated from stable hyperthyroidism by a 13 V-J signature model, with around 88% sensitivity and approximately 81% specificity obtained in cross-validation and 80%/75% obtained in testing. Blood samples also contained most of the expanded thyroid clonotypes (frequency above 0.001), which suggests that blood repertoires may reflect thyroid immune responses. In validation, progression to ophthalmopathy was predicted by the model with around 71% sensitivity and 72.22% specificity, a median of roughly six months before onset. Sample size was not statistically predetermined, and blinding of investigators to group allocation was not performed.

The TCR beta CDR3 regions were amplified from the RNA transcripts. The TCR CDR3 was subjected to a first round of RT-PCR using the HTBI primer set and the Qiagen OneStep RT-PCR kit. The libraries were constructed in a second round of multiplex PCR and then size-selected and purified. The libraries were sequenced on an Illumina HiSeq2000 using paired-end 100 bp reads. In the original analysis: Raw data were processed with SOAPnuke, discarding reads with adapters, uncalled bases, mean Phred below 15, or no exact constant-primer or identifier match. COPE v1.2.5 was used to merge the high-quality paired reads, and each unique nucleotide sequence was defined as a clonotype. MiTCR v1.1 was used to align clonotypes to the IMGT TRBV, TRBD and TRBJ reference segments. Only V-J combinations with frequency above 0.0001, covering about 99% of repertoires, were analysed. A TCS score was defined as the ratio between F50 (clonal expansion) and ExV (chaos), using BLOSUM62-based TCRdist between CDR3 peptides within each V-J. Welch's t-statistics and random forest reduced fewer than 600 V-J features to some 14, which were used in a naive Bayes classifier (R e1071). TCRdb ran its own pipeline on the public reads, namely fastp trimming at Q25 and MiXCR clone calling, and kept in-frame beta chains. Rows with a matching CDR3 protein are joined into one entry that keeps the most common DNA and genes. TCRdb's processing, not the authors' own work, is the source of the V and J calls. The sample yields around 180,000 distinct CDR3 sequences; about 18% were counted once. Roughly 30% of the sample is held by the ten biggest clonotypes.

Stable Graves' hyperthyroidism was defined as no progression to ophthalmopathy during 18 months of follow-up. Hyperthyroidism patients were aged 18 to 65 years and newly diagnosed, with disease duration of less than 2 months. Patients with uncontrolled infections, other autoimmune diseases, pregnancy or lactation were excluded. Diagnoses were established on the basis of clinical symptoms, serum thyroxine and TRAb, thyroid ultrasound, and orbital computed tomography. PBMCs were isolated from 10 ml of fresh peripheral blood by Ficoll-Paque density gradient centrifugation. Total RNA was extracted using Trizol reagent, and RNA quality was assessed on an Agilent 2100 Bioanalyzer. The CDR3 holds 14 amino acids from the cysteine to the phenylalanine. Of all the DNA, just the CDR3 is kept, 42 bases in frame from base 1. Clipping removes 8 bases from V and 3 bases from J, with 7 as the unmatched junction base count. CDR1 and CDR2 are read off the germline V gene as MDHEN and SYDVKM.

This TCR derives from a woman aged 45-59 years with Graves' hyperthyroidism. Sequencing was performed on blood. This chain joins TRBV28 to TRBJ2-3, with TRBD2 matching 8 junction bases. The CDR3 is CASERELYTDTQYF. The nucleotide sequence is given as TGTGCCAGCGAGCGGGAGCTGTATACAGATACGCAGTATTTT.